The entry below gives a single T cell receptor beta chain sequence along with its context. This sample stems from a study of tumor-infiltrating lymphocytes in primary liver carcinoma. TCR beta cDNA was made from 400 to 600 ng total RNA with a constant-region primer. What produced the TCR beta libraries was three nested multiplex PCR rounds using slightly modified ARM-PCR. TRBV1-TRBV30 forward primers paired with a C-beta reverse primer drove the first two PCR rounds, about 10 cycles each. Each CDR3 protein is one row after TCRdb ran MiXCR on the multiplex PCR reads. The sample has over 250,000 distinct CDR3 sequences; roughly 60% are singletons. Unsorted whole blood yielded the blood RNA, and germline DNA was also extracted. Trimming took off 0 bases at V and 3 bases at J, with 16 bases between the two ends. Germline V gene sequence: CDR1 SGHRS, CDR2 YFSETQ. This CDR3 has 16 residues.

J is TRBJ2-7 and V is TRBV5-1; D may be TRBD1 (6 bases). The clonotype comes from a woman younger than 45 with primary liver carcinoma and hepatitis B virus infection. Specimen: peripheral blood. In nucleotides, the CDR3 is TGCGCCAGCAGCTTGGACCTGGTACAGGGAGTCTACGAGCAGTACTTC. Translation gives CASSLDLVQGVYEQYF. The whole variable domain, remainder taken from reference TRBV5-1 and TRBJ2-7, is KAGVTQTPRYLIKTRGQQVTLSCSPISGHRSVSWYQQTPGQGLQFLFEYFSETQRNKGNFPGRFSGRQFSNSRSEMNVSTLELGDSALYLCASSLDLVQGVYEQYFGPGTRLTVT.